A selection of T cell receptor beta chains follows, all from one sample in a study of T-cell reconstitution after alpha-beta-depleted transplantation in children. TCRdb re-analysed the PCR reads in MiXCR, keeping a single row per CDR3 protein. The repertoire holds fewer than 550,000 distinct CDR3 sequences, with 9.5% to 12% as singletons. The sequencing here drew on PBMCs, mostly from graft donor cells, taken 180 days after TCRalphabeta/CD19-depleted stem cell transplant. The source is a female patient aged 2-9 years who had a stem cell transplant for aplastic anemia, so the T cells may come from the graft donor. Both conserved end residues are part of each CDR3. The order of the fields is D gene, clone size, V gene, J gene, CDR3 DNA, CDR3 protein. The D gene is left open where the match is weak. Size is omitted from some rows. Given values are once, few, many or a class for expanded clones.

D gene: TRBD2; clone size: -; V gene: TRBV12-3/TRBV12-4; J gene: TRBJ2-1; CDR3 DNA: TGTACCAGCAGCTCCTCCCCTTTAGGCGGGAGGGAAGGGAATGAGCAGTTCTTC; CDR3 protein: CTSSSSPLGGREGNEQFF
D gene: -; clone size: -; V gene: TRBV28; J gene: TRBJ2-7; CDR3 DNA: TGTGCCAGCAGTCGGACACCGGAGTACGAGCAGTACTTC; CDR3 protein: CASSRTPEYEQYF
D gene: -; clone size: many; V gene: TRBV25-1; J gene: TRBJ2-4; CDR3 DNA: TGTGCCAGCAGCCCGGGGGCCAAAAACATTCAGTACTTC; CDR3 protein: CASSPGAKNIQYF
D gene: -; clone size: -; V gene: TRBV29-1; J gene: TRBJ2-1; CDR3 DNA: TGCAGCGTTGCTTGGGGAAATAATGAGCAGTTCTTC; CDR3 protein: CSVAWGNNEQFF
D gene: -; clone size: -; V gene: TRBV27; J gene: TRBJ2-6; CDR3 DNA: TGTGCCAGCAGTTTCGGCGGTCGCTCTGGGGCCAACGTCCTGACTTTC; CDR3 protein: CASSFGGRSGANVLTF
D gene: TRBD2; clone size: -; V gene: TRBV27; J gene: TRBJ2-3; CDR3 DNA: TGTGCCAGCAGTTTATCGGGGGGACTAGCGGGATTCCTGACCACAGATACGCAGTATTTT; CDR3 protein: CASSLSGGLAGFLTTDTQYF
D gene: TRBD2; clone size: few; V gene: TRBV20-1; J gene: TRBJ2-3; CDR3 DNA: TGCAGTGCTAGAGATCTAGCGGGGGTGGGAGATACGCAGTATTTT; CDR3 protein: CSARDLAGVGDTQYF
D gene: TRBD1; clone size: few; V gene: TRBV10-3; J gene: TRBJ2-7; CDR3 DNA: TGTGCCATCAGTGACACGACAGGGGATGAGCAGTACTTC; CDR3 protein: CAISDTTGDEQYF
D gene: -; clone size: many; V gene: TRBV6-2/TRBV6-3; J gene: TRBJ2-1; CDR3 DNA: TGTGCCAGCAGCTCAATTACCCGCGGGACGTTCTACAATGGGCAGTTCTTC; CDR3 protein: CASSSITRGTFYNGQFF
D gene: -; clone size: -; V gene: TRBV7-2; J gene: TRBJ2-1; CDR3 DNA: TGTGCCAGCAGCTTAGTGCTGCAGGATGAGCAGTTCTTC; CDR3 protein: CASSLVLQDEQFF
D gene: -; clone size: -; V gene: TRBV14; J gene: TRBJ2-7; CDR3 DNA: TGTGCCAGCAGCCAAGCCGTGGGTAGGTCCTACAATGAGCAGTACTTC; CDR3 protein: CASSQAVGRSYNEQYF
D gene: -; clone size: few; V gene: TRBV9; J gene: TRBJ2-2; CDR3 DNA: TGTGCCAGCAGCGTAGTTCGGGGGACCGGGGAGCTGTTTTTT; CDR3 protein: CASSVVRGTGELFF
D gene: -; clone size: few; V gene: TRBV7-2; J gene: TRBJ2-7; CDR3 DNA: TGTGCCAGCAGCCCGTACGGGGGTGTCAACGAGCAGTACTTC; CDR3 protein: CASSPYGGVNEQYF
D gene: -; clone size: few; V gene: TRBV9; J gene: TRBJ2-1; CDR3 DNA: TGTGCCAGCAGCAGACATCCCGGGCTCTCCCCCCCGGATGAGCAGTTCTTC; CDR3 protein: CASSRHPGLSPPDEQFF
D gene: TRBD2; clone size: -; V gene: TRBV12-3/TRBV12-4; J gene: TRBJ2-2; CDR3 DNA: TGTACCAGCAGTTTAGCGAGGGGACTAGCGGTTAACACCGGGGAGCTGTTTTTT; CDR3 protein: CTSSLARGLAVNTGELFF
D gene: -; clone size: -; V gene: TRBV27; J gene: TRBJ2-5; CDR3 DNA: TGTGCCAGCAGTTTCTCGGGTCCAGGGCCAGAGACCCAGTACTTC; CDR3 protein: CASSFSGPGPETQYF
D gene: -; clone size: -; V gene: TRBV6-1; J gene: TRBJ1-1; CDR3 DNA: TGTGCCAGCAGCAAAGAGGCGGTGAACACTGAAGCTTTCTTT; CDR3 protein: CASSKEAVNTEAFF
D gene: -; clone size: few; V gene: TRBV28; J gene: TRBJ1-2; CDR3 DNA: TGTGCCAGCAGTTTAAATACCGGCGGGCATCCACTCTATGGCTACACCTTC; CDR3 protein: CASSLNTGGHPLYGYTF
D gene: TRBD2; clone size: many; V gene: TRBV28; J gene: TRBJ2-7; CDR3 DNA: TGTGCCAGCAGTTCACTAGCGGGAGGCACCTACGAGCAGTACTTC; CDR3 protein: CASSSLAGGTYEQYF
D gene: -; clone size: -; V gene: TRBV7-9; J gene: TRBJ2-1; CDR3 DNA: TGTGCCAGCAGCTTAGTCTTGGGGGCGCGTGGCAATGAGCAGTTCTTC; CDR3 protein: CASSLVLGARGNEQFF
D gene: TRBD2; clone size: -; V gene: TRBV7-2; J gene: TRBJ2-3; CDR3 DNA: TGTGCCAGCAGCTTAGTCCGGGAGGAGTATTTT; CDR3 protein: CASSLVREEYF
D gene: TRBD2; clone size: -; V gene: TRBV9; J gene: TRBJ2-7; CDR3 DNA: TGTGCCAGCAGCGATGCCGGGACTAGCTTCGACGAGCAGTACTTC; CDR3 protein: CASSDAGTSFDEQYF
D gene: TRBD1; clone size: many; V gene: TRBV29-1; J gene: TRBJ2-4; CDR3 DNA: TGCAGCGTTGAAGATACTATAAAAGGTTGGACAGGGAACATTCAGTACTTC; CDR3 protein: CSVEDTIKGWTGNIQYF
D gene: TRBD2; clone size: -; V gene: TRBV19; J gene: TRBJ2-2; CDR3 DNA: TGTGCCAGCGGACTAGCGGGAGGGCTGGTCACCGGGGAGCTGTTTTTT; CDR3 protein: CASGLAGGLVTGELFF
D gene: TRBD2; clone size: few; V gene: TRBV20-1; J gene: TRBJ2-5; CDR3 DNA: TGCAGTGCTAGAGATGCCCTAGCGGGAGTTGGGGAGACCCAGTACTTC; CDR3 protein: CSARDALAGVGETQYF
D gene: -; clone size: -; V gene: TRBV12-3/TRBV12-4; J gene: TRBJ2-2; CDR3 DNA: TGTGCCAGCAGTACCATAAGGGGCGCCGGGGAGCTGTTTTTT; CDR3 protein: CASSTIRGAGELFF
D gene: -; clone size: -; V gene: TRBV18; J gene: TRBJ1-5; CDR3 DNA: TGTGCCAGCTCACCAGAAGCCCTCCATCAGCCCCAGCATTTT; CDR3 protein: CASSPEALHQPQHF
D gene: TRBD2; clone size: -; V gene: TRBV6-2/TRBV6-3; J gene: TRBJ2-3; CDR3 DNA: TGTGCCAGCAGTTACTCTTCACTAGCGGGAGTAATCTCAGATACGCAGTATTTT; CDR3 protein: CASSYSSLAGVISDTQYF
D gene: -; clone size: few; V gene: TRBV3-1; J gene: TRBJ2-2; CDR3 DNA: TGTGCCAGCAGCCAAGGACTACTCGCGAACACCGGGGAGCTGTTTTTT; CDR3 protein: CASSQGLLANTGELFF
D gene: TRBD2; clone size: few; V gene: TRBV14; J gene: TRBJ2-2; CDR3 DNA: TGTGCCAGCAGCCAAGATGGAGCTAGCGGGAGGTTAACCGGGGAGCTGTTTTTT; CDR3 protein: CASSQDGASGRLTGELFF
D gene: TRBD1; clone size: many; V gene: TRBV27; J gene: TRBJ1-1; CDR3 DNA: TGTGCCAGCAGTCCATCGAAGGGGGCCGGCACTGAAGCTTTCTTT; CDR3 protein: CASSPSKGAGTEAFF
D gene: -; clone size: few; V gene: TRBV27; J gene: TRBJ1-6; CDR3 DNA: TGTGCCAGCAGTCAGCGGATCGGGGGCCTTCGGGGCGCACATTCACCCCTCCACTTT; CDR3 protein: CASSQRIGGLRGAHSPLHF
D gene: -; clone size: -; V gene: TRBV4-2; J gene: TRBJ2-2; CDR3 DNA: TGTGCCAGCAGCCAAGGGTACTTCACTGCCAGCACCGGGGAGCTGTTTTTT; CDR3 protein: CASSQGYFTASTGELFF
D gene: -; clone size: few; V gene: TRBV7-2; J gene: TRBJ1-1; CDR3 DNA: TGTGCCAGCAGCTTACCGTCAACAGGGAACACTGAAGCTTTCTTT; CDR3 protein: CASSLPSTGNTEAFF
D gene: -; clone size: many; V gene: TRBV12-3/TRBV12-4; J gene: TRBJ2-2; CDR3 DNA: TGTGCCAGCACCAAGACTAGATTGCCCGGGGAGCTGTTTTTT; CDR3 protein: CASTKTRLPGELFF
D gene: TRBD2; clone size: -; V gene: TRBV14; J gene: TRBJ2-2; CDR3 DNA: TGTGCCAGCAGCCAAACTAGCGGGGGTAACTCCGGGGAGCTGTTTTTT; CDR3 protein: CASSQTSGGNSGELFF
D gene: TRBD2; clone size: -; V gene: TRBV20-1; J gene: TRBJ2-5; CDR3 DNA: TGCTGTGCTAGACGACTAGCGGGAGGGGAGACCCAGTACTTC; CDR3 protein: CCARRLAGGETQYF
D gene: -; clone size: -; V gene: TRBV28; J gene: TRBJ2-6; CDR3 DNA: TGTGCCAGCACAGGGTCTGGGGCCAACGTCCTGACTTTC; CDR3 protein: CASTGSGANVLTF
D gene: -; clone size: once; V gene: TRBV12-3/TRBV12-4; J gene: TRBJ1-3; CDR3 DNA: TGTGTCAGCAAATCGGAGGGTCGGCGGCCTGGAAACACCATATATTTT; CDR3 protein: CVSKSEGRRPGNTIYF
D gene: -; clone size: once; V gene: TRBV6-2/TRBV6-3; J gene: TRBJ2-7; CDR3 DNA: TGTGCCAGCAGAAGGTCTGGGGGCCTAAACGAGCAGTACTTC; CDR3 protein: CASRRSGGLNEQYF
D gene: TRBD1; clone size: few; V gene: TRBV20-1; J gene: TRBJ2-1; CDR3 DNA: TGCAGTGCTAGTGACAGGGCCAATGAGCAGTTCTTC; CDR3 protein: CSASDRANEQFF
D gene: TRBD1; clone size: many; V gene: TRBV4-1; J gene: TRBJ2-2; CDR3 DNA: TGCGCCAGCAGCTCCGGGACAGTGAGCACCGGGGAGCTGTTTTTT; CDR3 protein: CASSSGTVSTGELFF
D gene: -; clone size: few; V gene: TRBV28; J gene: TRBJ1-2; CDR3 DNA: TGTGCCAGCAGTTTATGGGTCAGTGGCTACACCTTC; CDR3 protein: CASSLWVSGYTF
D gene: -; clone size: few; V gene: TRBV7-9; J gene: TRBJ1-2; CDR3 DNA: TGTGCCACGCGCGGGGCAGACTCGGTGGGTTACACCTTC; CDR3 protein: CATRGADSVGYTF
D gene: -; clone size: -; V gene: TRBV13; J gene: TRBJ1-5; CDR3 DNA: TGTGCCAGCAGCTTAGGCCCTCGGGGGCAGGGTGCACAGCCCCAGCATTTT; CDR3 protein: CASSLGPRGQGAQPQHF
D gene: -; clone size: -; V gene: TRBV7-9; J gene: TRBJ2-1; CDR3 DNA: TGTGCCAGCAGCTTTGACTGGAGTCAGTACAATGAGCAGTTCTTC; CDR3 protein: CASSFDWSQYNEQFF
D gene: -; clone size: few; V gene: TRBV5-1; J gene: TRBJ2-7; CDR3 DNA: TGCGCCAGCAGCTTGGGGACGGTCGGGAGAGAGCAGTACTTC; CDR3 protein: CASSLGTVGREQYF
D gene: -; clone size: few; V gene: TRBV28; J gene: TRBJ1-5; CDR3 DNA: TGTGCCAGCAGTCCGTCGCGGGGGGGCAATCAGCCCCAGCATTTT; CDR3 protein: CASSPSRGGNQPQHF
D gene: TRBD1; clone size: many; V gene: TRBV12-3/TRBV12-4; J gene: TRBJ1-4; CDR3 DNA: TGTGCCAGCAGTCGAGGGGACAGCGGGAATGAAAAACTGTTTTTT; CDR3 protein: CASSRGDSGNEKLFF
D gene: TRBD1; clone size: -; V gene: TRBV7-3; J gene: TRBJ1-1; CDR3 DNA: TGTGCCAGCAGAAAGTTGGGACAGGGGTCGGCTGAAGCTTTCTTT; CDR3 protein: CASRKLGQGSAEAFF
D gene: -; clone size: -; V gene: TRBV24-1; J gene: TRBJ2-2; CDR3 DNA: TGTGCCACCAGTGATGGGGGGACAGAGAACACCGGGGAGCTGTTTTTT; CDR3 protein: CATSDGGTENTGELFF
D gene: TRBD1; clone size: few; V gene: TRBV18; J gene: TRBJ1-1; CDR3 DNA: TGTGCCAGCTCACCAACAGGGGGTCATAACACTGAAGCTTTCTTT; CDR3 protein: CASSPTGGHNTEAFF
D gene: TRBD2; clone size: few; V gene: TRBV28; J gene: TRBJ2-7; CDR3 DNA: TGTGCCAGCCGCCCCCCAGGTAGCGGGAGAGGGTGGTCCTACGAGCAGTACTTC; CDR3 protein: CASRPPGSGRGWSYEQYF
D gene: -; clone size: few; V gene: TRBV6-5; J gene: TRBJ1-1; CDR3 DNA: TGTGCCAGCAGTTACTCGACAGGTATGAACACTGAAGCTTTCTTT; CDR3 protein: CASSYSTGMNTEAFF
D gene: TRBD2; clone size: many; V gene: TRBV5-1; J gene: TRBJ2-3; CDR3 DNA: TGCGCCAGCAGCTTGGCAGCGGGAGTTACGCAGTATTTT; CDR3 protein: CASSLAAGVTQYF
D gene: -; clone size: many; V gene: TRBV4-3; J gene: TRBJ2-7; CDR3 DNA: TGCGCCAGCAGCCAGGATACCGGGCCTTGGGTCTACGAGCAGTACTTC; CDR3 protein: CASSQDTGPWVYEQYF
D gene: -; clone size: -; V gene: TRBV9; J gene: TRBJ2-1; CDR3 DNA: TGTGCCAGCAGCGTAGACCGGAGCTCCTACAATGAGCAGTTCTTC; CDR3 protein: CASSVDRSSYNEQFF
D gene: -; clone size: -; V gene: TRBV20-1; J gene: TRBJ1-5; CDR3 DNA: TGCAGTGCTAGAGTCCAGGGGAGGAACAATCAGCCCCAGCATTTT; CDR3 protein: CSARVQGRNNQPQHF
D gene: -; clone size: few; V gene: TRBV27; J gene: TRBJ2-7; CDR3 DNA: TGTGCCAGCAGTTTCGGTTGGTTTGGCGGTTCCTACGAGCAGTACTTC; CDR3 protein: CASSFGWFGGSYEQYF
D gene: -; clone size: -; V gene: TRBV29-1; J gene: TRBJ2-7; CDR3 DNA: TGCAGCGTTGAAAGGGCGGACAGTTTTCGCGAGCAGTACTTC; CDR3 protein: CSVERADSFREQYF